Listed below are T cell receptor beta chains from one sample, sequenced in a study of CD8+CD57+ T cells in acquired aplastic anemia. TCRdb ran MiXCR on the reads and lists one entry per CDR3 protein. In the table there are about 420,000 distinct CDR3 sequences, just under 70% of which are singletons. Sequencing input: sorted CD4+, CD8+, or CD8+CD57+ T cells (not recorded which) from PBMCs. These receptor sequences come from a human donor in good health, serving as a control. CDR3s include the opening cysteine and the closing phenylalanine or tryptophan. A D gene is named only where the DNA matches it firmly. Size values are once, few and many counts, or a class for expanded clones, and some rows have none.

V gene: TRBV2
D gene: .
J gene: TRBJ1-5
clone size: many
CDR3 protein: CASSGQRFNQPQHF
CDR3 DNA: TGTGCCAGCAGTGGACAACGGTTCAATCAGCCCCAGCATTTT

V gene: TRBV4-2
D gene: TRBD2
J gene: TRBJ2-2
clone size: .
CDR3 protein: CASSQVSGGYTGELFF
CDR3 DNA: TGTGCCAGCAGCCAAGTGAGCGGGGGCTACACCGGGGAGCTGTTTTTT

V gene: TRBV13
D gene: .
J gene: TRBJ1-5
clone size: .
CDR3 protein: CASSLVPGHQPQHF
CDR3 DNA: TGTGCCAGCAGCTTAGTTCCCGGACATCAGCCCCAGCATTTT

V gene: TRBV12-3/TRBV12-4
D gene: TRBD2
J gene: TRBJ2-1
clone size: .
CDR3 protein: CASSYRLAGDNEQFF
CDR3 DNA: TGTGCCAGCAGCTACAGACTAGCGGGGGACAATGAGCAGTTCTTC

V gene: TRBV9
D gene: .
J gene: TRBJ1-1
clone size: .
CDR3 protein: CASSLIIANITEPFF
CDR3 DNA: TGTGCCAGCAGCCTCATAATTGCGAACATCACTGAACCTTTCTTT

V gene: TRBV5-1
D gene: .
J gene: TRBJ1-1
clone size: .
CDR3 protein: CASSLGLGAPMNTEAFF
CDR3 DNA: TGCGCCAGCAGCTTGGGGTTGGGGGCTCCCATGAACACTGAAGCTTTCTTT

V gene: TRBV2
D gene: .
J gene: TRBJ2-2
clone size: .
CDR3 protein: CATSDLSGGYGETFF
CDR3 DNA: TGTGCCACCAGTGATTTGTCAGGGGGGTACGGGGAGACGTTTTTT

V gene: TRBV7-2
D gene: .
J gene: TRBJ2-1
clone size: .
CDR3 protein: CASSGDGPAYNEQFF
CDR3 DNA: TGTGCCAGCAGCGGGGACGGACCCGCCTACAACGAGCAGTTCTTC

V gene: TRBV12-3/TRBV12-4
D gene: .
J gene: TRBJ2-7
clone size: .
CDR3 protein: CASRGEWRSSYEQYF
CDR3 DNA: TGTGCCAGCCGCGGAGAGTGGCGGAGCTCCTACGAGCAGTACTTC

V gene: TRBV20-1
D gene: TRBD2
J gene: TRBJ2-1
clone size: few
CDR3 protein: CSARETSSPYNEQFF
CDR3 DNA: TGCAGTGCCAGGGAGACTAGCTCCCCCTACAATGAGCAGTTCTTC

V gene: TRBV19
D gene: TRBD1
J gene: TRBJ1-2
clone size: .
CDR3 protein: CASRTTGEDYGYTF
CDR3 DNA: TGTGCCAGTAGGACTACAGGGGAGGACTATGGCTACACCTTC

V gene: TRBV7-8
D gene: TRBD2
J gene: TRBJ2-7
clone size: .
CDR3 protein: CASSFDSSGDSYEQYF
CDR3 DNA: TGTGCCAGCAGCTTCGACTCTAGCGGGGACTCCTACGAGCAGTACTTC

V gene: TRBV20-1
D gene: .
J gene: TRBJ2-5
clone size: .
CDR3 protein: CSARDCNAGKTQYF
CDR3 DNA: TGCAGTGCTAGAGATTGCAACGCGGGGAAGACCCAGTACTTC

V gene: TRBV5-4
D gene: .
J gene: TRBJ1-5
clone size: .
CDR3 protein: CASSPGAGYQPQHF
CDR3 DNA: TGTGCCAGCAGCCCGGGGGCGGGGTATCAGCCCCAGCATTTT

V gene: TRBV4-2
D gene: .
J gene: TRBJ1-2
clone size: .
CDR3 protein: CASSQDRSGGPGYGYTF
CDR3 DNA: TGTGCCAGCAGCCAAGACCGTTCCGGAGGGCCGGGCTATGGCTACACCTTC

V gene: TRBV20-1
D gene: .
J gene: TRBJ1-5
clone size: .
CDR3 protein: CSATTGYSNQSQHF
CDR3 DNA: TGCAGTGCTACGACAGGTTATAGCAATCAGTCCCAGCATTTT

V gene: TRBV7-2
D gene: .
J gene: TRBJ1-1
clone size: .
CDR3 protein: CASSLTGYTEAFF
CDR3 DNA: TGTGCCAGCAGCTTGACAGGTTACACTGAAGCTTTCTTT

V gene: TRBV10-3
D gene: .
J gene: TRBJ2-1
clone size: many
CDR3 protein: CAISDPGLGASNEQFF
CDR3 DNA: TGTGCCATCAGTGACCCGGGACTGGGGGCCAGCAATGAGCAGTTCTTC

V gene: TRBV5-1
D gene: .
J gene: TRBJ1-1
clone size: .
CDR3 protein: CASSLLTETPEAFF
CDR3 DNA: TGTGCCAGCAGCTTGCTCACAGAGACGCCTGAAGCTTTCTTT

V gene: TRBV5-8
D gene: .
J gene: TRBJ2-5
clone size: .
CDR3 protein: CASSPRGGAQETQYF
CDR3 DNA: TGTGCCAGCAGCCCGAGGGGGGGGGCACAAGAGACCCAGTACTTC

V gene: TRBV12-3/TRBV12-4
D gene: .
J gene: TRBJ1-6
clone size: .
CDR3 protein: CASSPHQVVNNSPLHF
CDR3 DNA: TGCGCCAGCAGCCCCCATCAGGTGGTTAATAATTCACCCCTCCACTTT

V gene: TRBV29-1
D gene: .
J gene: TRBJ2-5
clone size: .
CDR3 protein: CSVVRGLLGEESQYF
CDR3 DNA: TGCAGCGTTGTTCGCGGACTATTGGGCGAGGAGTCCCAGTACTTC

V gene: TRBV9
D gene: TRBD2
J gene: TRBJ2-1
clone size: few
CDR3 protein: CASTARDLAGVPNEQFF
CDR3 DNA: TGTGCCAGCACCGCCCGAGATTTAGCGGGAGTCCCCAATGAGCAGTTCTTC

V gene: TRBV13
D gene: TRBD2
J gene: TRBJ2-5
clone size: many
CDR3 protein: CASSYRTSGKETQYF
CDR3 DNA: TGTGCCAGCAGCTACCGGACTAGCGGGAAAGAGACCCAGTACTTC

V gene: TRBV19
D gene: .
J gene: TRBJ1-3
clone size: many
CDR3 protein: CASSIVDSGNTIYF
CDR3 DNA: TGTGCCAGTAGTATAGTCGACTCTGGAAACACCATATATTTT

V gene: TRBV20-1
D gene: .
J gene: TRBJ1-2
clone size: once
CDR3 protein: CSARDQQPGPANYGYTF
CDR3 DNA: TGCAGTGCTAGAGATCAACAACCGGGCCCTGCTAACTATGGCTACACCTTC

V gene: TRBV5-1
D gene: .
J gene: TRBJ2-3
clone size: .
CDR3 protein: CASGLLTSGHTDTQYF
CDR3 DNA: TGTGCCAGCGGCTTATTAACTAGTGGGCACACAGATACGCAGTATTTT

V gene: TRBV12-3/TRBV12-4
D gene: TRBD1
J gene: TRBJ1-4
clone size: .
CDR3 protein: CASSLNLDRGDEKLFF
CDR3 DNA: TGTGCCAGTAGTTTAAACCTCGACAGGGGGGATGAAAAACTGTTTTTT

V gene: TRBV19
D gene: TRBD1
J gene: TRBJ1-4
clone size: .
CDR3 protein: CASSILGQPNEKLFF
CDR3 DNA: TGTGCCAGTAGTATATTGGGACAGCCAAATGAAAAACTGTTTTTT

V gene: TRBV7-8
D gene: TRBD1
J gene: TRBJ2-7
clone size: .
CDR3 protein: CASSEMSRGIKNVQYF
CDR3 DNA: TGTGCCAGCAGCGAGATGAGCAGGGGGATTAAAAACGTGCAGTACTTC

V gene: TRBV12-3/TRBV12-4
D gene: .
J gene: TRBJ2-6
clone size: .
CDR3 protein: CASSPDGSGANVLTF
CDR3 DNA: TGTGCCAGCAGTCCTGATGGCTCTGGGGCCAACGTCCTGACTTTC

V gene: TRBV6-6
D gene: TRBD1
J gene: TRBJ1-5
clone size: many
CDR3 protein: CASRSGQVNQPQHF
CDR3 DNA: TGTGCCAGCAGGAGCGGACAGGTCAATCAGCCCCAGCATTTT

V gene: TRBV7-3
D gene: .
J gene: TRBJ1-1
clone size: .
CDR3 protein: CASILGLNTEAHF
CDR3 DNA: TGTGCCAGCATATTGGGTTTAAACACCGAAGCTCACTTT

V gene: TRBV20-1
D gene: .
J gene: TRBJ2-5
clone size: once
CDR3 protein: CSARDRVGQETQYF
CDR3 DNA: TGCAGTGCTAGAGACAGGGTGGGGCAAGAGACCCAGTACTTC

V gene: TRBV11-3
D gene: .
J gene: TRBJ2-3
clone size: .
CDR3 protein: CASSPEMSNTQYF
CDR3 DNA: TGTGCCAGCAGCCCGGAGATGTCTAATACGCAGTATTTT

V gene: TRBV7-6
D gene: TRBD1
J gene: TRBJ1-3
clone size: .
CDR3 protein: CASSSQGANGNTIYF
CDR3 DNA: TGTGCCAGCAGCTCGCAGGGGGCGAACGGAAACACCATATATTTT